Following are 14 T cell receptor beta chains from one sample sequenced in a study of T cell responses to AZD1222 COVID-19 vaccine. Sequencing used immunoSEQ multiplex PCR; TCRdb keeps in-frame clones, though not all of them. Among roughly 79,000 clones, more than 75% were seen once, and the ten largest hold around 21%. The sequenced sample was peripheral blood, obtained on day 0 of AZD1222 vaccination. The receptor source for this set is an adult in good health.

The rearrangement uses TRBV14 and TRBJ2-1; TRBD2 aligns across 9 bases. Per germline, CDR1 SGHDN and CDR2 FVKESK. The CDR3 loop spans 17 amino acids. V lost 4 bases to trimming and J lost 0 bases; unmatched junction nucleotides: 7. This CDR3 is CASSPPGSGSSYNEQFF. The CDR3 DNA sequence: TGTGCCAGCAGCCCCCCAGGTAGCGGGAGCTCCTACAATGAGCAGTTCTTC.

The J gene is TRBJ2-5, the V gene TRBV19, with 13 bases lining up with TRBD2. Trimming cost V 6 bases and J 3 bases; bases outside gene matches: 1. Germline V gene sequence: CDR1 LNHDA, CDR2 SQIVND (reference sequence). CDR3 size: 14 residues. DNA of the CDR3: TGTGCCAGTAGAGGACTAGCGGGAGAAGAGACCCAGTACTTC. Translation gives CASRGLAGEETQYF.

Worth noting for this clone: Other DNA variants within this sample encode the same CDR3. The genes are TRBV6-2 or TRBV6-3 and TRBJ2-1, with 8 bases fitting TRBD2. J was trimmed by 1 base and V by 3 bases; bases with no gene match: 2. Germline V CDR1 and CDR2: MNHEY, SVGEGT. The CDR3 sequence is 15 residues long. DNA for the CDR3: TGTGCCAGCAGTTATAGCGGGACTTCCTACAATGAGCAGTTCTTC. This translates into CASSYSGTSYNEQFF.

This clone showed up just a few times. Other DNA sequences in the same sample also yield this CDR3. The rearrangement joins TRBV2 to TRBJ2-7, with unresolved D. From germline, CDR1 is SNHLY and CDR2 FYNNEI. Trimming pared 3 bases from V and 3 bases from J, leaving 0 bases between. This CDR3 is 10 amino acids long. The CDR3 nucleotides read TGTGCCAGCAGTGACTACGAGCAGTACTTC. Protein: CASSDYEQYF. Combining the CDR3 with reference TRBV2 and TRBJ2-7 gives the whole variable domain EPEVTQTPSHQVTQMGQEVILRCVPISNHLYFYWYRQILGQKVEFLVSFYNNEISEKSEIFDDQFSVERPDGSNFTLKIRSTKLEDSAMYFCASSDYEQYFGPGTRLTVT.

The chain joins TRBV7-2 to TRBJ1-5; TRBD1 matches at 9 bases. The germline V gene encodes CDR1 SGHTA and CDR2 FQGNSA. V was clipped by 6 bases and J by 4 bases; unmatched bases: 4. The CDR3 runs 14 residues. CDR3 bases: TGTGCCAGCAGTAAACAGGGGGCTAATCAGCCCCAGCATTTT. This encodes CASSKQGANQPQHF.

This sequence joins TRBV6-5 and TRBJ2-3, with TRBD2 identical over 7 bases. There are 15 residues in the CDR3. The V segment lost 10 bases and the J segment 4 bases; nucleotides outside the gene matches: 14. From germline, CDR1 is MNHEY and CDR2 SVGAGI. The CDR3 nucleotides read TGTGCCATCCGGACTCGCGGGAGAGGAGCAGATACGCAGTATTTT. Residues: CAIRTRGRGADTQYF.

J is TRBJ1-5 and V is TRBV19; 10 bases are shared with TRBD1. This CDR3 is 15 amino acids long. Losses at the gene ends were 4 bases for V and 2 bases for J; bases not matched to a gene: 2. The V gene's germline CDR1 is LNHDA and CDR2 SQIVND (reference sequence). In nucleotides, the CDR3 is TGTGCCAGTAGTAAAGGACAGGGGGGCAATCAGCCCCAGCATTTT. It specifies CASSKGQGGNQPQHF.

The rearrangement joins TRBV29-1 to TRBJ2-5, with 10 bases identical to TRBD2. CDR3 length: 14 residues. V gave up 4 bases and J gave up 1 base; unmatched junction bases: 3. Germline V CDR1 and CDR2: SQVTM, ANQGSEA. DNA of the CDR3: TGCAGCGTTGGGGCTAGCGGGAGCCAAGAGACCCAGTACTTC. Its translation: CSVGASGSQETQYF. Supplemented by reference TRBV29-1 and TRBJ2-5, the full variable domain reads SAVISQKPSRDICQRGTSLTIQCQVDSQVTMMFWYRQQPGQSLTLIATANQGSEATYESGFVIDKFPISRPNLTFSTLTVSNMSPEDSSIYLCSVGASGSQETQYFGPGTRLLVL.

The chain carries TRBV7-9 and TRBJ2-3; 7 bases are a match to TRBD2. Germline values: CDR1 SEHNR, CDR2 FQNEAQ (reference sequence). The CDR3 length is 16 residues. The V segment lost 2 bases and the J segment 1 base; nucleotides outside the gene matches: 6. CDR3 nucleotides: TGTGCCAGCAGCTTAATCGCGGGAGTTGGCACAGATACGCAGTATTTT. It is translated as CASSLIAGVGTDTQYF.

This clone has a handful of counts. J is TRBJ2-3 and V is TRBV12-3 or TRBV12-4; 7 bases agree with TRBD1. The J segment lost 5 bases and the V segment lost 5 bases, leaving 4 bases of the junction unmatched. This CDR3 has 13 amino acids. CDR3 DNA sequence: TGTGCCAGCAGTGGGACAGAGGGAGATACGCAGTATTTT. This translates into CASSGTEGDTQYF.

CDR3: CASSLVSRRVTYNEQFF. The DNA for the CDR3 is TGTGCCAGCAGCTTAGTATCGAGAAGGGTCACCTACAATGAGCAGTTCTTC. The V gene is TRBV11-2, the J gene TRBJ2-1; D is unclear. Per the germline V gene, CDR1 is SGHAT and CDR2 is FQNNGV. This CDR3 is 17 amino acids long. V was pared by 1 base and J by 2 bases, with 15 bases between.

This chain uses TRBV7-6 with TRBJ1-6, with a possible D match to TRBD1 (6 bases). CDR1 is SGHVS and CDR2 is FNYEAQ in the germline V gene. V was trimmed by 0 bases and J by 7 bases, leaving 16 bases between them. The CDR3 loop spans 17 amino acids. Written as DNA, the CDR3 is TGTGCCAGCAGCTTAGCGGATTGGGGGGCGATCAATTCACCCCTCCACTTT. Protein sequence: CASSLADWGAINSPLHF.

Many counts were recorded for this clone. The chain is built from TRBV5-4 and TRBJ2-3, with 12 bases lining up with TRBD2. Germline lookup yields CDR1 SGHNT and CDR2 YYREEE (reference sequence). The CDR3 totals 16 residues. The ends lost 4 bases at V and 4 bases at J; junction bases unmatched: 7. This chain's CDR3 is CASSILAGGGPDTQYF. CDR3 DNA: TGTGCCAGCAGCATCCTAGCGGGAGGGGGACCAGATACGCAGTATTTT.

This clone turned up a few times. The rearrangement links TRBV5-1 to TRBJ1-3; 8 bases align to TRBD1. This CDR3 is built from 14 residues. Trimming cost V 4 bases and J 3 bases; bases outside gene matches: 3. Germline values: CDR1 SGHRS, CDR2 YFSETQ. The CDR3 DNA reads as TGCGCCAGCAGCGGACAGGGACTTGGAAACACCATATATTTT. Protein: CASSGQGLGNTIYF.